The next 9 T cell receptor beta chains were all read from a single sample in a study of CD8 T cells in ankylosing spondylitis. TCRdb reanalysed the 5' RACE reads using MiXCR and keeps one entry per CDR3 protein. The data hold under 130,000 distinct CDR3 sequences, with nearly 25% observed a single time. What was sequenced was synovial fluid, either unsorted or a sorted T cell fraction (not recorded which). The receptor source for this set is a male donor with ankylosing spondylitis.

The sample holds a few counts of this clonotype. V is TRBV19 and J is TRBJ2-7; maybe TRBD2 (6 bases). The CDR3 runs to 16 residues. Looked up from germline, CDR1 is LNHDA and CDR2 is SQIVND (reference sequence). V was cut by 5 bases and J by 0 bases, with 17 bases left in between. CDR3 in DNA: TGTGCCAGTAGTTCGCAGAGGCGGGGTAGCTCCTACGAGCAGTACTTC. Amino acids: CASSSQRRGSSYEQYF.

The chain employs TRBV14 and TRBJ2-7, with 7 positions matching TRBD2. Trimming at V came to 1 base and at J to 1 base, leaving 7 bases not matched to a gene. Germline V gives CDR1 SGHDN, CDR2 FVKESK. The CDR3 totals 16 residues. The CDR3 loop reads CASSQVGRGNSYEQYF. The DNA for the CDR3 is TGTGCCAGCAGCCAAGTCGGGCGGGGGAATTCCTACGAGCAGTACTTC.

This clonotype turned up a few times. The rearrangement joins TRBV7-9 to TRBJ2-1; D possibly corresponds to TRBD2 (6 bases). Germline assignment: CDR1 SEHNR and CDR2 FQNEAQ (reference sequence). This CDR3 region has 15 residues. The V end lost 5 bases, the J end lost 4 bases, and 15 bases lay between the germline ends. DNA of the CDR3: TGTGCCAGCAGCCCTCCCGGGACTCGATACAATGAGCAGTTCTTC. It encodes CASSPPGTRYNEQFF.

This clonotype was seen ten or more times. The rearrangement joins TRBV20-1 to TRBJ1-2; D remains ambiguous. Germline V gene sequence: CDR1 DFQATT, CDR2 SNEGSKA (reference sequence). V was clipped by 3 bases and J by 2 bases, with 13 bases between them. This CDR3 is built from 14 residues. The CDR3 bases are TGCAGTGCTAGCCCGACATCCTTAAACTATGGCTACACCTTC. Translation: CSASPTSLNYGYTF.

CDR3 amino acids: CASSLVTAGGEQYV. The CDR3 nucleotides are TGTGCCAGCAGCTTAGTGACGGCAGGGGGCGAGCAGTACGTC. V and J are TRBV11-3 and TRBJ2-7, with 7 bases identical to TRBD1. The CDR3 totals 14 residues. J lost 6 bases, V lost 1 base, and 6 bases had no gene match. CDR1 and CDR2 (germline): SGHNT, YENEEA.

CDR3 protein: CASSGSNSPLHF. In DNA, the CDR3 is TGTGCCAGCAGTGGGTCTAATTCACCCCTCCACTTT. The chain has TRBV12-3 or TRBV12-4 and TRBJ1-6, with D hard to call. V was pared by 5 bases and J by 6 bases, with 5 bases between. This CDR3 region has 12 residues.

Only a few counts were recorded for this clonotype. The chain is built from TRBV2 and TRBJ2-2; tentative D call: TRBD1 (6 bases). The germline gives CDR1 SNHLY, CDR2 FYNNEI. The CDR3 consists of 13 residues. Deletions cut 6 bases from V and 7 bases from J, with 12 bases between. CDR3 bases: TGTGCCAGCAGACACACAGGGAGCGGGGAGCTGTTTTTT. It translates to CASRHTGSGELFF.

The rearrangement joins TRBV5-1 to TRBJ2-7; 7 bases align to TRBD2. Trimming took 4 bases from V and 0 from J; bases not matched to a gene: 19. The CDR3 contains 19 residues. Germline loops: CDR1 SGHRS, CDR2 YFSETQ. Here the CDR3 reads CASSPRRTSDPISSYEQYF. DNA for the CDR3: TGCGCCAGCAGCCCCCGGAGGACTAGTGATCCCATAAGCTCCTACGAGCAGTACTTC.

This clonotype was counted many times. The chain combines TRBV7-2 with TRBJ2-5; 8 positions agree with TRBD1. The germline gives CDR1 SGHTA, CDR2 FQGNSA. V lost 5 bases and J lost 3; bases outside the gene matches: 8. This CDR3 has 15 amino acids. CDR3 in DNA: TGTGCCAGCAGCCTAATGACAGGGGATGAAGAGACCCAGTACTTC. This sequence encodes CASSLMTGDEETQYF.